The rows below give T cell receptor beta chains drawn from one sample of a study of siplizumab effects on memory and regulatory T cells. Assay used: immunoSEQ multiplex PCR; TCRdb lists only in-frame clones, some missing. This sample yields fewer than 100,000 clones, of which approximately 95% are seen a single time; roughly 0.3% belongs to the top ten. The sample comprised non-Treg CD4+ T cells sorted from blood. Receptor source: a human donor in good health. CDR3s include the opening cysteine and the closing phenylalanine or tryptophan. The D gene is left open where the match is weak.

cdr3_nt cdr3_aa d_call j_call v_call
TGTGCCAGCTCACCACCGGCAGGGCCCCCGAAGACCCAGTACTTC CASSPPAGPPKTQYF . TRBJ2-5 TRBV18
TGTGCCAGCAGTTATACCGGGACAACTTCACCCCTCCACTTT CASSYTGTTSPLHF . TRBJ1-6 TRBV6-5
TGTGCCAGCAGTTACCTCCAGGACCAAGAGACCCAGTACTTC CASSYLQDQETQYF . TRBJ2-5 TRBV6-7
TGTGCCAGCGCTAAGACTAGGTCGGGTGAGCAGTACTTC CASAKTRSGEQYF . TRBJ2-7 TRBV27
TGTGCCAGCAGCTTAGGGGGGGCTAGCACAGATACGCAGTATTTT CASSLGGASTDTQYF . TRBJ2-3 TRBV7-2
TGCGCCAGCAGCCACTTACAGGGCTATGGGGCCAACGTCCTGACTTTC CASSHLQGYGANVLTF . TRBJ2-6 TRBV5-1
TGTGCCAGCAGTCCAACTAGCCCCGGGGAGCTGTTTTTT CASSPTSPGELFF . TRBJ2-2 TRBV7-8
TGTGCCAGCAGCTTAGCCGGAGGGCAGCCCCAGCATTTT CASSLAGGQPQHF . TRBJ1-5 TRBV7-9
TGTGCCAGCAGCTTACTCAGACACCTTTCTGGGGCCAACGTCCTGACTTTC CASSLLRHLSGANVLTF . TRBJ2-6 TRBV11-2
TGTGCCAGTAGTATATCTCGTCGGGGGAGGGCCTACAATGAGCAGTTCTTC CASSISRRGRAYNEQFF TRBD2 TRBJ2-1 TRBV19
TGCGCCAGCAGCGGAGGGACGGAGCAAGAGACCCAGTACTTC CASSGGTEQETQYF . TRBJ2-5 TRBV5-1
TGTGCCACCACCGAAATTGGGGTTGGGGAGCTGTTTTTT CATTEIGVGELFF . TRBJ2-2 TRBV19